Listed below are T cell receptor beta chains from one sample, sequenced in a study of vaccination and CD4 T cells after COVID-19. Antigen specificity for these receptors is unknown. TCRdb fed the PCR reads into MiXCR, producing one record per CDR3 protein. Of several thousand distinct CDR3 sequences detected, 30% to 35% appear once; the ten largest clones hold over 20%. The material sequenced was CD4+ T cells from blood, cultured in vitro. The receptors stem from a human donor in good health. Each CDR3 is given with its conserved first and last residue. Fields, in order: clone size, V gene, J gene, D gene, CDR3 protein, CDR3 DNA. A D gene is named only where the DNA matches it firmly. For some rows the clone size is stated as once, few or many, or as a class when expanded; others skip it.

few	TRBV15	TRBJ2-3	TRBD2	CATSRGGLAGADTQYF	TGTGCCACCAGCAGGGGGGGACTAGCGGGAGCAGATACGCAGTATTTT
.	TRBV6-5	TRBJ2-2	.	CASSSGTGELFF	TGTGCCAGCAGTTCAGGAACCGGGGAGCTGTTTTTT
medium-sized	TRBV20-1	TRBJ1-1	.	CSARVGSTEAFF	TGCAGTGCTAGGGTTGGAAGTACTGAAGCTTTCTTT
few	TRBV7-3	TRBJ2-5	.	CASRSSPGLPQETQYF	TGTGCCAGCAGATCATCCCCGGGACTTCCACAAGAGACCCAGTACTTC
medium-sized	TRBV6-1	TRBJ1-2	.	CASREDNNYGYTF	TGTGCCAGCAGGGAGGACAATAACTATGGCTACACCTTC
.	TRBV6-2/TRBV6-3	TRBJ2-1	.	CASRFQEYNEQFF	TGTGCCAGCAGATTCCAGGAGTACAATGAGCAGTTCTTC
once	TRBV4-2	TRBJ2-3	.	CASSQEGWGRSGSTDTQYF	TGTGCCAGCAGCCAAGAAGGTTGGGGCCGTAGCGGTAGCACAGATACGCAGTATTTT
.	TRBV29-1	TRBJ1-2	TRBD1	CSVDRPGGSAYGYTF	TGCAGCGTTGACCGCCCAGGGGGCAGCGCCTATGGCTACACCTTC
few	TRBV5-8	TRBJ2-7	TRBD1	CASSRTGTGSYEQYF	TGTGCCAGCAGCAGAACCGGGACAGGGTCCTACGAGCAGTACTTC
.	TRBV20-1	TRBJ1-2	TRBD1	CSAYPGQALLGAQGYTF	TGCAGTGCGTACCCGGGACAGGCCCTCCTTGGTGCACAAGGCTACACCTTC
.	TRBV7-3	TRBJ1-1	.	CASSMDPNTEAFF	TGTGCCAGCAGCATGGACCCGAACACTGAAGCTTTCTTT
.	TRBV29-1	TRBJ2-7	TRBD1	CSARDRATYEQYF	TGCAGCGCCCGGGACAGGGCAACCTACGAGCAGTACTTC
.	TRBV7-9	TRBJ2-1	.	CASTLPGANEQFF	TGTGCCAGCACTCTCCCGGGAGCCAATGAGCAGTTCTTC
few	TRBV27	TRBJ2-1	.	CASSLSTRVPHNEQFF	TGTGCCAGCAGTTTATCGACTAGAGTCCCCCACAATGAGCAGTTCTTC
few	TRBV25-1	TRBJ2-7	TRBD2	CASSYKGLAYEQYF	TGTGCCAGCAGTTATAAGGGACTAGCCTACGAGCAGTACTTC
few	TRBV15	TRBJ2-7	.	CATSRDALRQYF	TGTGCCACCAGCAGAGATGCACTCAGGCAGTACTTC
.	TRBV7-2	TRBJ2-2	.	CASSLSAAGRRAGELFF	TGTGCCAGCAGCTTAAGTGCCGCGGGGAGGAGGGCCGGGGAGCTGTTTTTT
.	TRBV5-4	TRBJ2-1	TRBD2	CASSFKREPYNEQFF	TGTGCCAGCAGCTTCAAGCGGGAACCATACAATGAGCAGTTCTTC
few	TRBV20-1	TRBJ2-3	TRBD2	CSAREASGSADTQYF	TGCAGTGCTAGAGAGGCTAGCGGGAGCGCAGATACGCAGTATTTT
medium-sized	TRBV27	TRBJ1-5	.	CASSLVGANQPQHF	TGTGCCAGCAGTTTAGTAGGGGCTAATCAGCCCCAGCATTTT
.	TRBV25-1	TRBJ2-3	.	CASSGVDSNTQYF	TGTGCCAGCAGTGGGGTGGACTCGAATACGCAGTATTTT
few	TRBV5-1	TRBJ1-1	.	CASSLVGGTNTEAFF	TGCGCCAGCAGCTTGGTAGGCGGGACCAACACTGAAGCTTTCTTT
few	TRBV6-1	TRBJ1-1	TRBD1	CASRETGNTEAFF	TGTGCCAGCAGAGAGACAGGGAATACCGAAGCTTTCTTT
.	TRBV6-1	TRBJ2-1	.	CASRGPGDSIEFF	TGTGCCAGCAGGGGTCCCGGGGATTCGATAGAGTTCTTC
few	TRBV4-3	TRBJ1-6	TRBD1	CASSQARQGMHNSPLHF	TGCGCCAGCAGCCAGGCACGACAGGGTATGCATAATTCACCCCTCCACTTT
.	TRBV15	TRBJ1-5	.	CATSREDFGNQPQHF	TGTGCCACCAGCCGAGAGGACTTCGGCAATCAGCCCCAGCATTTT
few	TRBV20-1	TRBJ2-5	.	CSATPGFVETQYF	TGCAGTGCTACACCAGGGTTTGTGGAGACCCAGTACTTC
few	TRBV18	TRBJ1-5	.	CASSPWDIQLGQPQHF	TGTGCCAGCTCACCATGGGACATCCAACTGGGTCAGCCCCAGCATTTT
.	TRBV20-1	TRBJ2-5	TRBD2	CSAGRTSQETQYF	TGCAGTGCTGGGCGGACTAGCCAAGAGACCCAGTACTTC
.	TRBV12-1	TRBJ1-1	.	CASSLSWRIAEAFF	TGTGCCAGCAGCCTATCATGGAGGATCGCTGAAGCTTTCTTT
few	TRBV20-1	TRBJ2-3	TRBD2	CSARNSGRSTDTQYF	TGCAGTGCTAGAAACAGCGGGAGGAGCACAGATACGCAGTATTTT
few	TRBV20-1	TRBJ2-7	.	CSAIVGGYEQYF	TGCAGTGCTATAGTGGGAGGATACGAGCAGTACTTC
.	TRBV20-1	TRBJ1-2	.	CSARTSGGGDNYGYTF	TGCAGTGCTAGAACCTCCGGAGGGGGAGATAACTATGGCTACACCTTC
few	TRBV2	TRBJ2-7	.	CASSEALSLVVEQYF	TGTGCCAGCAGTGAAGCCCTAAGTCTTGTCGTCGAGCAGTACTTC
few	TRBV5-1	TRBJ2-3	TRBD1	CASSVGTGSGDTQYF	TGCGCCAGCAGCGTCGGGACAGGGTCTGGAGATACGCAGTATTTT
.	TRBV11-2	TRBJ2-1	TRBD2	CASSSLRAGPSSYNEQFF	TGTGCCAGCAGCTCCCTTAGAGCGGGGCCTAGCTCCTACAATGAGCAGTTCTTC
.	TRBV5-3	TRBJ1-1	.	CARSSPGWKAFF	TGTGCCAGAAGCTCGCCTGGTTGGAAGGCTTTCTTT
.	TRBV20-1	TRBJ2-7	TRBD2	CSATPSGRAAEQYF	TGCAGTGCTACCCCTAGCGGGAGGGCGGCCGAGCAGTACTTC
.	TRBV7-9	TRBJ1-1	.	CASSLARLNTEAFF	TGTGCCAGCAGCTTAGCAAGACTGAACACTGAAGCTTTCTTT
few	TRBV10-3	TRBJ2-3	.	CAISESRPASTDTQYF	TGTGCCATCAGTGAGTCCCGGCCAGCTAGCACAGATACGCAGTATTTT
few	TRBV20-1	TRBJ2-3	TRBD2	CSAGTSGGTDTQYF	TGCAGTGCCGGGACTAGCGGGGGCACAGATACGCAGTATTTT
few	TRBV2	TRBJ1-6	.	CASSRQVESSYNSPLHF	TGTGCCAGCAGTAGGCAGGTCGAAAGCTCCTATAATTCACCCCTCCACTTT
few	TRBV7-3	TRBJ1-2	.	CASSLPGQGYTF	TGTGCCAGCAGCTTACCCGGACAAGGCTACACCTTC
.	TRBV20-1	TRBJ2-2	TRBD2	CSASPGLAGSTGELFF	TGCAGTGCTTCCCCGGGACTAGCGGGAAGTACCGGGGAGCTGTTTTTT
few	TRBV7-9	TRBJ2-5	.	CASSPRGGREETQYF	TGTGCCAGCAGCCCCCGAGGCGGTAGGGAAGAGACCCAGTACTTC
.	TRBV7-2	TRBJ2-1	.	CASSRGRVSSYNEQFF	TGTGCCAGCAGCCGGGGGCGGGTTAGCTCCTACAATGAGCAGTTCTTC
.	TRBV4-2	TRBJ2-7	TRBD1	CASSYWAGQGNYEQYF	TGTGCCAGCAGCTACTGGGCAGGACAGGGTAACTACGAGCAGTACTTC
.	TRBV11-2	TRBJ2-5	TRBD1	CASSRQGGSVETQYF	TGTGCCAGCAGCCGACAGGGCGGGTCTGTTGAGACCCAGTACTTC
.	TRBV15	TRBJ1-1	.	CATSRERWTNTEAFF	TGTGCCACCAGCAGAGAACGGTGGACGAACACTGAAGCTTTCTTT
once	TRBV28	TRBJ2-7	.	CASSLGGTPYEQYF	TGTGCCAGCAGTTTAGGGGGTACTCCTTACGAGCAGTACTTC
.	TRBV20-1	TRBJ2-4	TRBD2	CSALAVVENIQYF	TGCAGTGCGCTAGCGGTGGTCGAAAACATTCAGTACTTC
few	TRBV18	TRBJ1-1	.	CASSQGLPNTEAFF	TGTGCCAGCTCGCAGGGACTTCCGAACACTGAAGCTTTCTTT
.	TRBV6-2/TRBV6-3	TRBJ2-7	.	CASSPQDTYMEQYF	TGTGCCAGCAGCCCACAGGACACTTACATGGAGCAGTACTTC
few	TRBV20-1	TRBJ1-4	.	CSAQRHRENEKLFF	TGCAGTGCCCAAAGGCACAGGGAAAACGAAAAACTGTTTTTT
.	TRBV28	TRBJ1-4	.	CASSPTAGWNEKLFF	TGTGCCAGCAGTCCCACTGCAGGGTGGAATGAAAAACTGTTTTTT
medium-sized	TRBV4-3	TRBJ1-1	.	CASSQDSYTEAFF	TGCGCCAGCAGCCAAGACAGTTACACTGAAGCTTTCTTT
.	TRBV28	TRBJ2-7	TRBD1	CASTGTGYSYEQYF	TGTGCCAGCACCGGGACAGGTTACTCCTACGAGCAGTACTTC
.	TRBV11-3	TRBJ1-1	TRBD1	CASSLGAGGEAFF	TGTGCCAGCAGCTTAGGAGCAGGGGGAGAAGCTTTCTTT
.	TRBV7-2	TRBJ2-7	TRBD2	CASSVLAETYEQYF	TGTGCCAGCAGCGTACTAGCGGAGACCTACGAGCAGTACTTC
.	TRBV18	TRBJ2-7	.	CASSPPETYEQYF	TGTGCCAGCTCACCACCTGAGACCTACGAGCAGTACTTC